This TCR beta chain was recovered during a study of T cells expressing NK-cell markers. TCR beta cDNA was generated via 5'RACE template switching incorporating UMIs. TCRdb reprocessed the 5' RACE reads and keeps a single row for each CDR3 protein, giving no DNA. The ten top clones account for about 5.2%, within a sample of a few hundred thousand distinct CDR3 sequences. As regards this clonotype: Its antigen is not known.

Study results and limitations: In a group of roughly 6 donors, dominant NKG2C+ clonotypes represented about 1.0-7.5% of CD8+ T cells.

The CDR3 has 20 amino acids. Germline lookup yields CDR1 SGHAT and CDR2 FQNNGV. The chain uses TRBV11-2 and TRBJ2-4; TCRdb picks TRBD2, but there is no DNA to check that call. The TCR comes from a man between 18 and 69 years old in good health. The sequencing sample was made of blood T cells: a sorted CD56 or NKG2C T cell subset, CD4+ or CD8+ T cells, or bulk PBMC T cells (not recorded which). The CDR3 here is CASSLGTSGNTNRAKNIQYF.